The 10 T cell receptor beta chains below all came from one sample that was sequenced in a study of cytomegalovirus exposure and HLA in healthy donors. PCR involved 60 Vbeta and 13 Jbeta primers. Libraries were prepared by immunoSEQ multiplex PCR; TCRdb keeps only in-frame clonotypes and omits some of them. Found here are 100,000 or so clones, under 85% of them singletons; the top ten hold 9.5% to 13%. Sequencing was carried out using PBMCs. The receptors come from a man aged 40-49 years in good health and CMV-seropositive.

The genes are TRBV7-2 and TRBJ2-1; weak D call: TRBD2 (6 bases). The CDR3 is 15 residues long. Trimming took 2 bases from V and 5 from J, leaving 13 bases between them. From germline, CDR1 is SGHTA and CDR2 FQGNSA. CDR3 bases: TGTGCCAGCAGCTTACTAAGGACTACTAACAATGAGCAGTTCTTC. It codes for CASSLLRTTNNEQFF.

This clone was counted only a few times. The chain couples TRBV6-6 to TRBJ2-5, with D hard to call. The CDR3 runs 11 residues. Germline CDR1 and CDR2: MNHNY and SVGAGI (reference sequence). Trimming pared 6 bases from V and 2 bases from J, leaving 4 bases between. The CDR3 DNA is TGTGCCAGCAGCCCGCAAGAGACCCAGTACTTC. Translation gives CASSPQETQYF.

The CDR3 DNA sequence: TGTGCCAGCAGCTCGACACAGCCGGGGGAGCAGTACTTC. It codes for CASSSTQPGEQYF. V gene TRBV7-3 combines with J gene TRBJ2-7, with a tentative D call TRBD2 (5 bases). The germline V gene encodes CDR1 SGHTA and CDR2 FQGTGA. CDR3 size: 13 residues. The germline V and J ends were trimmed by 4 bases and 7 bases, with 14 bases remaining between them.

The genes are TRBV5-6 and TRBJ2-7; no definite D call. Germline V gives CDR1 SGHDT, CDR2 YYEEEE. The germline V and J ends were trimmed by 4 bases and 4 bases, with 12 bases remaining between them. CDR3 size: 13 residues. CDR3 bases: TGTGCCAGCAGCCCAGGAAACCCTTACGAGCAGTACTTC. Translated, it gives CASSPGNPYEQYF. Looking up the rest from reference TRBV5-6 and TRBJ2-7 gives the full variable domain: DAGVTQSPTHLIKTRGQQVTLRCSPKSGHDTVSWYQQALGQGPQFIFQYYEEEERQRGNFPDRFSGHQFPNYSSELNVNALLLGDSALYLCASSPGNPYEQYFGPGTRLTVT.

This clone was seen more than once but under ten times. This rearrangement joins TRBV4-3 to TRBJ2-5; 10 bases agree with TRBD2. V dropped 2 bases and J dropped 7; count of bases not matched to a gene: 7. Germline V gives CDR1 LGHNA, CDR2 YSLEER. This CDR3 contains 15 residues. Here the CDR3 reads CASSQQAGGPGTQYF. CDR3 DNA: TGCGCCAGCAGCCAACAAGCGGGGGGGCCCGGGACCCAGTACTTC.

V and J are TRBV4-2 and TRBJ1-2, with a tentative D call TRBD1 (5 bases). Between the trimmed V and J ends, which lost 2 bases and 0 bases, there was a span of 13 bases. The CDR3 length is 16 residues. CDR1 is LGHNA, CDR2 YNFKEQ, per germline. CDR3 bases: TGTGCCAGCAGCCAACTTTGGACGGACACTAACTATGGCTACACCTTC. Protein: CASSQLWTDTNYGYTF.

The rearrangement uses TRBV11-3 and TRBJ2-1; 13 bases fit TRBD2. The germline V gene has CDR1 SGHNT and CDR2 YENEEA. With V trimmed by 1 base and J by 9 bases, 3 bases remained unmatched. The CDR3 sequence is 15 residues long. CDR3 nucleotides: TGTGCCAGCAGCTTAGGGACTAGCGGGGGTCCTGAGCAGTTCTTC. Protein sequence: CASSLGTSGGPEQFF.

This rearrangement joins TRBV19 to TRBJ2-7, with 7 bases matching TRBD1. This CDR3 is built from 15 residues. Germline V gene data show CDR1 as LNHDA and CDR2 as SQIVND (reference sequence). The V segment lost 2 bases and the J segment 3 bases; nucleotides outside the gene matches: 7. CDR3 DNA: TGTGCCAGTAGTATATCGGCAGGGGGAATCTACGAGCAGTACTTC. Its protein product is CASSISAGGIYEQYF.

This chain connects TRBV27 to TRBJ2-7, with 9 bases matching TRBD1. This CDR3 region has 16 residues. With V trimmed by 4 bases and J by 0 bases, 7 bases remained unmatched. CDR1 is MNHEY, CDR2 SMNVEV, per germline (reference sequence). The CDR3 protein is CASSWKGTGLSYEQYF. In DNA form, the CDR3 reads TGTGCCAGCAGTTGGAAAGGGACAGGGCTCTCCTACGAGCAGTACTTC.

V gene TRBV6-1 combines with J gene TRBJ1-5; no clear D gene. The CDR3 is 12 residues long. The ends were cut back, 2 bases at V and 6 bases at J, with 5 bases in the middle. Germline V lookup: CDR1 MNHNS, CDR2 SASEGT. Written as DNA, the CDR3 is TGTGCCAGCAGTGAACAGGTTCAGCCCCAGCATTTT. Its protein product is CASSEQVQPQHF.